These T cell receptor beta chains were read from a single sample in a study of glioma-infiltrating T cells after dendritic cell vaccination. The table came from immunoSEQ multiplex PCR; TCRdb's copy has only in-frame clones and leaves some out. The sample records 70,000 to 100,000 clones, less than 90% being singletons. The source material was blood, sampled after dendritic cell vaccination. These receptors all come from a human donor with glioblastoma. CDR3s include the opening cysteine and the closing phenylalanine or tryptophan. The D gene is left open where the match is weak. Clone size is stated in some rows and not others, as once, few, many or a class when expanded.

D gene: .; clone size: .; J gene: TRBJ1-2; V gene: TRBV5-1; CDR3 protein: CASRSLSPGENYGYTF; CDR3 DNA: TGCGCCAGCAGGTCCCTTTCACCGGGGGAGAACTATGGCTACACCTTC
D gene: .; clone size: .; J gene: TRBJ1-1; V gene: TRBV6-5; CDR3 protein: CASSGQEMTDTEAFF; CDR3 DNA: TGTGCCAGCAGCGGGCAGGAAATGACAGACACTGAAGCTTTCTTT
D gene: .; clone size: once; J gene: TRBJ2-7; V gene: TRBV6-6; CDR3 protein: CASSLLRGYEQYF; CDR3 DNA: TGTGCCAGCAGCCTTCTAAGGGGCTACGAGCAGTACTTC
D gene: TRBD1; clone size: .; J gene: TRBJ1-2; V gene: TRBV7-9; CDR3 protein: CASTSPGQDPLGYGYTF; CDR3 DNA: TGTGCCAGCACCTCACCCGGACAGGACCCCCTTGGGTATGGCTACACCTTC
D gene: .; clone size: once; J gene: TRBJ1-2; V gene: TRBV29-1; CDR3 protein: CSVRSGANYGYTF; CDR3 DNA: TGCAGCGTTCGTTCGGGAGCTAACTATGGCTACACCTTC
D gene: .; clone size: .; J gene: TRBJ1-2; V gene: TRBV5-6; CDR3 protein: CASSLGTPGTNYGYTF; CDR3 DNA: TGTGCCAGCAGCTTGGGGACACCAGGCACTAACTATGGCTACACCTTC
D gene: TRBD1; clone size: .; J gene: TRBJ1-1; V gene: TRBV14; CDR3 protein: CASSRGLRNTEAFF; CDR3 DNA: TGTGCCAGCAGTAGGGGGCTCAGGAACACTGAAGCTTTCTTT
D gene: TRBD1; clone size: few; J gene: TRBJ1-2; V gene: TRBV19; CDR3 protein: CASSIGQDYGYTF; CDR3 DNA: TGTGCCAGTAGTATCGGACAGGACTATGGCTACACCTTC
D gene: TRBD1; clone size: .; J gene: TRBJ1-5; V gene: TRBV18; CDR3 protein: CASSRDSPQPNQPQHF; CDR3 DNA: TGTGCCAGCTCACGGGACAGTCCGCAACCAAATCAGCCCCAGCATTTT
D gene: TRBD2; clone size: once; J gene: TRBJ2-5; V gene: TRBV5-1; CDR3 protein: CASSQTSGGAGETQYF; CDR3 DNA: TGCGCCAGCAGCCAAACTAGCGGGGGGGCTGGAGAGACCCAGTACTTC
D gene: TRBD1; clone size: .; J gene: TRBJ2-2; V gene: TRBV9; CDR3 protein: CASSDRDRTIGKNGELFF; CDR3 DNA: TGTGCCAGCAGCGACCGGGACAGAACTATTGGGAAGAACGGGGAGCTGTTTTTT
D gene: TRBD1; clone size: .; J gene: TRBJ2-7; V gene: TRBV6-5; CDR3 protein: CASKKTTGDEQYF; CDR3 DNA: TGTGCCAGCAAAAAGACCACAGGGGACGAGCAGTACTTC
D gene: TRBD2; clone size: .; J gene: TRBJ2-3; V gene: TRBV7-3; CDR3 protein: CASSARGGPEDTQYF; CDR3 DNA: TGTGCCAGCAGCGCCCGGGGGGGCCCGGAAGATACGCAGTATTTT
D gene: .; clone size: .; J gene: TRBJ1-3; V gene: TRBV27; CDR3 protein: CASSSSGRNTIYF; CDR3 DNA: TGTGCCAGCAGTTCGTCAGGCCGAAACACCATATATTTT
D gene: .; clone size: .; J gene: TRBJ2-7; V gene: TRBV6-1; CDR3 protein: CASSSRLYEQYF; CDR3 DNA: TGTGCCAGCAGTTCCAGGTTATACGAGCAGTACTTC
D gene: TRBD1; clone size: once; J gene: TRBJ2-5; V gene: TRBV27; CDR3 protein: CASSFGTGGVETQYF; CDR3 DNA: TGTGCCAGCAGTTTTGGGACAGGGGGCGTCGAGACCCAGTACTTC
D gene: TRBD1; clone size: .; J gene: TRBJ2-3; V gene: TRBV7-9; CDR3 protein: CASSSPLRDRATDTQYF; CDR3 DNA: TGTGCCAGCAGTTCTCCCCTTAGGGACAGGGCCACAGATACGCAGTATTTT
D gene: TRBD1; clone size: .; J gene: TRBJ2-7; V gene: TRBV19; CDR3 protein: CASSRTGGLGVYEQYF; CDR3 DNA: TGTGCCAGTAGTAGAACAGGGGGCCTGGGGGTCTACGAGCAGTACTTC
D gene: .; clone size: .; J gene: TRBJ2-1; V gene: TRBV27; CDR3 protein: CASSLEAYNEQFF; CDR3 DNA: TGTGCCAGCAGTTTGGAGGCCTACAATGAGCAGTTCTTC
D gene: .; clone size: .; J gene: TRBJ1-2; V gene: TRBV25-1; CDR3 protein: CASSEPSNYGYTF; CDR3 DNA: TGTGCCAGCAGTGAACCCTCTAACTATGGCTACACCTTC
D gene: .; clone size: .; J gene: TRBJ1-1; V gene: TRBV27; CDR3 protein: CASSPDSLNTEAFF; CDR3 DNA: TGTGCCAGCAGTCCTGACAGTCTGAACACTGAAGCTTTCTTT
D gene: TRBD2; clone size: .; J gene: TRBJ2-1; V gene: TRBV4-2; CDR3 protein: CASSQTSGGLQPHNEQFF; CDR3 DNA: TGTGCCAGCAGCCAGACAAGCGGGGGGCTCCAACCCCACAATGAGCAGTTCTTC
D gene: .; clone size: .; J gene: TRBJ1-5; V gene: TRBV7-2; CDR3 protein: CASSFDGKSNQPQHF; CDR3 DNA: TGTGCCAGCAGCTTCGACGGGAAATCCAATCAGCCCCAGCATTTT
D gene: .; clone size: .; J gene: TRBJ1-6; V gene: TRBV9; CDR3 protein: CASSVAQTNSPLHF; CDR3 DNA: TGTGCCAGCAGCGTAGCACAGACGAATTCACCCCTCCACTTT
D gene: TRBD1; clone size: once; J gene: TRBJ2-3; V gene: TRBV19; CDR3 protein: CASGQGITDTQYF; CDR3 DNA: TGTGCCTCCGGACAGGGGATAACAGATACGCAGTATTTT
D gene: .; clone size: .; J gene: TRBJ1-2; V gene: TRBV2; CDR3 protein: CASARGRGRNYGYTF; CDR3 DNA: TGTGCCAGCGCCCGAGGAAGGGGCCGGAACTATGGCTACACCTTC